These T cell receptor beta chains were read from a single sample in a study of T cells after yellow fever vaccination. TCRdb re-called the 5' RACE reads with MiXCR, one entry per CDR3 protein. The sample lists hundreds of thousands of distinct CDR3 sequences, approximately 13% occurring once. Specimen: PBMCs, collected on the day of the yellow fever booster vaccination. Source of these receptors: a man aged 25-45 years who received the YFV17D yellow fever vaccine. CDR3s include the opening cysteine and the closing phenylalanine or tryptophan. Fields, in order: V gene, clone size, J gene, CDR3 protein. Clone size appears in some rows only: once, few, many, or a class for an expanded clone.

TRBV4-2	few	TRBJ2-7	CASSQQGPSYEQYF
TRBV12-3/TRBV12-4	few	TRBJ1-1	CASSPGQGGTEAFF
TRBV6-4	few	TRBJ2-7	CASSDPRTYGLRTSSNYEQYF
TRBV5-4	-	TRBJ2-3	CASSGRLASTDTQYF
TRBV9	few	TRBJ2-7	CASSAPPSYEQYF
TRBV6-5	few	TRBJ2-3	CASSYRGDGDTQYF
TRBV10-2	few	TRBJ1-5	CASSDLRVGQPQHF
TRBV7-9	many	TRBJ2-1	CASGKREGYNEQFF
TRBV3-1	-	TRBJ1-1	CASSHHDRATEAFF
TRBV6-2/TRBV6-3	-	TRBJ2-5	CASKEDRQETQYF
TRBV10-2	-	TRBJ2-7	CASRGLADDSQYF
TRBV23-1	few	TRBJ1-5	CASSHPGRDSNQPQHF
TRBV12-3/TRBV12-4	few	TRBJ2-4	CASSFLSGQGIQYF
TRBV29-1	-	TRBJ2-5	CSTRQGETQYF
TRBV20-1	-	TRBJ2-1	CSACDRGLCNEQFF
TRBV6-1	-	TRBJ2-1	CASTQSGSYNEQFF
TRBV12-3/TRBV12-4	few	TRBJ1-4	CASSFSFGGEKLFF
TRBV19	many	TRBJ1-2	CASSPWDRQNYGYTF
TRBV6-5	-	TRBJ1-2	CASSYSRSVNYGYTF
TRBV5-5	few	TRBJ2-5	CASKDRGQETQYF
TRBV12-3/TRBV12-4	-	TRBJ2-1	CASSVAGGGHEQFF
TRBV7-3	few	TRBJ2-1	CASSLEGTSGVNEQFF
TRBV7-2	-	TRBJ2-3	CASSLITGLTDTQYF
TRBV24-1	once	TRBJ1-4	CATSANSEKLFF
TRBV10-3	many	TRBJ2-3	CAISESVVRSTDTQYF
TRBV6-2/TRBV6-3	few	TRBJ2-7	CARRNPRGGAGALPYEQYF
TRBV5-1	few	TRBJ2-6	CASSDDRAGANVLTF
TRBV7-3	-	TRBJ2-2	CASSLFAGGTGELFF
TRBV12-3/TRBV12-4	many	TRBJ2-7	CASSLGTSGRVYEQYF
TRBV19	few	TRBJ2-3	CASIQYFGSTDTQYF
TRBV6-9	few	TRBJ1-4	CASSYVNREPNEKLFF
TRBV6-2/TRBV6-3	few	TRBJ2-1	CASSYPGISENNEQFF
TRBV6-1	few	TRBJ2-7	CASRISSYEQYF
TRBV7-2	-	TRBJ2-3	CASSAQGGKTDTQYF
TRBV7-2	few	TRBJ2-3	CASTLTSGSHTQYF
TRBV7-2	few	TRBJ2-3	CASSLWGSSTDTQYF
TRBV20-1	few	TRBJ1-5	CSAPGGDQPQHF